These T cell receptor beta chains were read from a single sample in a study of T cells in Graves' hyperthyroidism and ophthalmopathy. TCRdb itself ran the multiplex PCR reads through MiXCR, one entry per CDR3 protein. The profile shows 200,000 to 250,000 distinct CDR3 sequences, over 15% of them singletons. The material sequenced was blood. All receptors derive from a woman between 18 and 29 years old with Graves' ophthalmopathy. Each CDR3 is given with its conserved first and last residue. A D gene is named only where the DNA matches it firmly. Expanded clones are given a class, and other clones once, few, many or no size at all.

20	TRBV25-1	many	TRBD2	TRBJ2-1	CASSDKAGTSGRGWYNEQFF	TGTGCCAGCAGTGACAAAGCCGGGACTAGCGGGAGAGGGTGGTACAATGAGCAGTTCTTC
15	TRBV27	many	-	TRBJ1-6	CASSPFGQYNSPLHF	TGTGCCAGCAGTCCCTTCGGACAGTATAATTCACCCCTCCACTTT
12	TRBV20-1	-	TRBD2	TRBJ2-3	CSAGLAGDTQYF	TGCAGTGCTGGACTAGCGGGAGATACGCAGTATTTT
15	TRBV7-2	many	-	TRBJ2-2	CASSQSAGDTGELFF	TGTGCCAGCAGCCAAAGCGCAGGGGACACCGGGGAGCTGTTTTTT
13	TRBV3-1	many	-	TRBJ2-7	CASSAGFTYEQYF	TGTGCCAGCAGCGCGGGATTTACCTACGAGCAGTACTTC
12	TRBV12-3/TRBV12-4	many	-	TRBJ2-3	CASTELTDTQYF	TGTGCCAGCACCGAACTGACAGATACGCAGTATTTT
15	TRBV12-5	many	TRBD1	TRBJ1-1	CASGPLDRDGTEAFF	TGTGCTAGTGGCCCCCTAGACAGGGATGGCACTGAAGCTTTCTTT
13	TRBV20-1	many	-	TRBJ2-7	CSARGVGSYEQYF	TGCAGTGCTAGGGGAGTGGGATCCTACGAGCAGTACTTC
17	TRBV3-1	-	-	TRBJ2-6	CASSQALGASGANVLTF	TGTGCCAGCAGCCAAGCTCTGGGGGCATCTGGGGCCAACGTCCTGACTTTC
17	TRBV11-2	many	TRBD2	TRBJ2-7	CASSLRALAGGSYEQYF	TGTGCCAGCAGCTTACGAGCACTAGCGGGGGGATCGTACGAGCAGTACTTC
15	TRBV7-9	many	TRBD2	TRBJ2-5	CASSSWREEGETQYF	TGTGCCAGCAGTTCCTGGCGGGAGGAGGGGGAGACCCAGTACTTC
12	TRBV20-1	many	-	TRBJ1-5	CSAGDRNQPQHF	TGCAGTGCTGGAGACAGAAATCAGCCCCAGCATTTT
14	TRBV20-1	-	TRBD2	TRBJ2-1	CSASRASGRYEQFF	TGCAGTGCTAGTCGGGCTAGCGGGAGGTATGAGCAGTTCTTC
15	TRBV4-1	many	TRBD1	TRBJ1-5	CASSQADRGGQPQHF	TGCGCCAGCAGCCAGGCGGACAGGGGAGGCCAGCCCCAGCATTTT
15	TRBV12-3/TRBV12-4	many	-	TRBJ1-2	CACLGIRGGSYGYTF	TGTGCCTGCCTTGGTATCAGGGGAGGTAGCTATGGCTACACCTTC
15	TRBV6-5	-	TRBD1	TRBJ1-4	CASSYSGRGHEKLFF	TGTGCCAGCAGTTACTCGGGCAGGGGGCATGAAAAACTGTTTTTT
20	TRBV2	few	-	TRBJ2-3	CASSVRGVSQGRATTDTQYF	TGTGCCAGCAGTGTACGTGGTGTGTCCCAGGGCAGAGCCACCACAGATACGCAGTATTTT
15	TRBV7-2	-	TRBD2	TRBJ2-1	CASSPGGGSNNEQFF	TGTGCCAGCAGCCCCGGGGGGGGGAGCAACAATGAGCAGTTCTTC
12	TRBV3-1	many	-	TRBJ2-7	CASSQGLYEQYF	TGTGCCAGCAGCCAGGGCCTCTACGAGCAGTACTTC
15	TRBV7-2	many	TRBD2	TRBJ2-1	CASSLLAGHYNEQFF	TGTGCCAGCAGCTTACTAGCGGGGCACTACAATGAGCAGTTCTTC
14	TRBV5-1	many	TRBD2	TRBJ2-7	CASSWRSGGDEQYF	TGCGCCAGCAGCTGGCGGAGCGGGGGCGACGAGCAGTACTTC
17	TRBV30	many	TRBD2	TRBJ2-2	CAWSAGTSGRFTGELFF	TGTGCCTGGAGTGCTGGGACTAGCGGGAGGTTCACCGGGGAGCTGTTTTTT
16	TRBV11-1	-	TRBD1	TRBJ1-1	CASRPGTGLGNAEAFF	TGTGCCAGCAGGCCCGGGACAGGATTAGGGAACGCTGAAGCTTTCTTT
15	TRBV6-1	many	TRBD1	TRBJ2-1	CASRIPGQGNNEQFF	TGTGCCAGCAGGATCCCTGGACAGGGGAACAATGAGCAGTTCTTC
16	TRBV19	few	-	TRBJ1-6	CASSPYRSSYNSPLHF	TGTGCCAGTAGCCCCTATAGAAGCTCCTATAATTCACCCCTCCACTTT
16	TRBV4-2	many	TRBD2	TRBJ2-7	CASSQVRTSSPYEQYF	TGTGCCAGCAGCCAAGTCAGGACTAGCAGTCCCTACGAGCAGTACTTC
11	TRBV25-1	few	-	TRBJ1-1	CASSRRAEAFF	TGTGCCAGCAGTAGACGGGCTGAAGCTTTCTTT
16	TRBV20-1	few	TRBD2	TRBJ2-4	CSARDHGSGAKNIQYF	TGCAGTGCTAGAGATCATGGTAGCGGGGCTAAAAACATTCAGTACTTC
17	TRBV29-1	many	-	TRBJ1-4	CSVWERGPGTFNEKLFF	TGCAGCGTTTGGGAACGTGGACCAGGCACCTTTAATGAAAAACTGTTTTTT
16	TRBV7-9	many	-	TRBJ1-2	CASSPTLGSLDYGYTF	TGTGCCAGCAGCCCAACGTTAGGCAGCCTTGACTATGGCTACACCTTC
16	TRBV5-1	once	TRBD2	TRBJ2-7	CASSLPRTSGGDEQYF	TGCGCCAGCAGCTTACCTAGGACTAGCGGGGGGGACGAGCAGTACTTC
16	TRBV5-4	few	TRBD1	TRBJ2-2	CASSSADRGLGGELFF	TGTGCCAGCAGCTCCGCAGACAGGGGTCTCGGCGGGGAGCTGTTTTTT
15	TRBV12-3/TRBV12-4	many	-	TRBJ1-3	CASSLGGTIRNTIYF	TGTGCCAGCAGTTTAGGGGGCACAATTCGAAACACCATATATTTT
13	TRBV6-1	many	-	TRBJ2-7	CASSFGRFEEQYF	TGTGCCAGCAGTTTCGGACGGTTCGAGGAGCAGTACTTC
13	TRBV5-1	many	-	TRBJ1-1	CASGDFQQTEAFF	TGCGCCAGCGGGGATTTTCAGCAGACTGAAGCTTTCTTT
17	TRBV24-1	many	-	TRBJ2-3	CATSELSGFTGTDTQYF	TGTGCCACCAGTGAGCTTTCGGGGTTTACTGGCACAGATACGCAGTATTTT
17	TRBV5-8	many	-	TRBJ1-6	CASSSDMTGSYNSPLHF	TGTGCCAGCAGCTCTGACATGACCGGCTCCTATAATTCACCCCTCCACTTT
13	TRBV6-5	many	-	TRBJ2-7	CASSYRVGYEQYF	TGTGCCAGCAGTTACAGGGTGGGCTACGAGCAGTACTTC
15	TRBV12-3/TRBV12-4	-	-	TRBJ1-1	CASSPPGASNTEAFF	TGTGCCAGCAGTCCGCCAGGGGCGTCGAACACTGAAGCTTTCTTT
15	TRBV4-1	-	TRBD1	TRBJ1-4	CASSPGGGLGEKLFF	TGCGCCAGCAGCCCGGGAGGGGGCCTGGGTGAAAAACTGTTTTTT
14	TRBV6-5	many	TRBD1	TRBJ2-2	CASSYGQGAGELFF	TGTGCCAGCAGTTACGGACAGGGGGCCGGGGAGCTGTTTTTT
15	TRBV27	many	-	TRBJ2-7	CASSSITRKNYEQYF	TGTGCCAGCAGTTCTATAACACGGAAAAACTACGAGCAGTACTTC
12	TRBV28	-	TRBD1	TRBJ1-2	CASNGQGFGYTF	TGTGCCAGCAATGGACAGGGCTTCGGCTACACCTTC
18	TRBV6-1	many	-	TRBJ1-5	CASSEMGAGLGGNQPQHF	TGTGCCAGCAGTGAAATGGGGGCAGGGCTGGGGGGCAATCAGCCCCAGCATTTT
14	TRBV7-6	many	-	TRBJ2-5	CASSLGGAKETQYF	TGTGCCAGCAGCTTAGGGGGGGCAAAAGAGACCCAGTACTTC
15	TRBV10-3	many	-	TRBJ2-7	CAISEGTRQYYEQYF	TGTGCCATCAGTGAGGGTACCCGACAGTACTACGAGCAGTACTTC
13	TRBV12-3/TRBV12-4	many	-	TRBJ2-1	CASSFGHNNEQFF	TGTGCCAGCAGTTTTGGCCACAACAATGAGCAGTTCTTC
15	TRBV9	-	-	TRBJ1-2	CASSPTRITNYGYTF	TGTGCCAGCAGCCCAACCCGAATTACTAACTATGGCTACACCTTC
15	TRBV7-9	many	-	TRBJ1-2	CASSPQAGDYYGYTF	TGTGCCAGCAGCCCGCAGGCGGGGGATTACTATGGCTACACCTTC
14	TRBV6-6	many	TRBD1	TRBJ1-1	CASSYGTGGAEAFF	TGTGCCAGCAGTTACGGGACAGGTGGAGCTGAAGCTTTCTTT
17	TRBV11-2	many	TRBD2	TRBJ2-5	CASSSTSVPSGQETQYF	TGTGCCAGCAGCTCGACTAGCGTCCCCTCGGGCCAAGAGACCCAGTACTTC
16	TRBV11-2	-	TRBD1	TRBJ1-4	CASSLRGDSGNEKLFF	TGTGCCAGCAGCTTACGGGGGGACAGCGGGAATGAAAAACTGTTTTTT
19	TRBV27	many	TRBD2	TRBJ2-1	CASSLLTSGRAMVNNEQFF	TGTGCCAGCAGTTTACTGACTAGCGGGAGGGCGATGGTGAACAATGAGCAGTTCTTC
14	TRBV19	many	TRBD2	TRBJ2-7	CASSITSGDYEQYF	TGTGCCAGTAGTATCACTAGCGGGGACTACGAGCAGTACTTC
12	TRBV5-1	many	-	TRBJ1-3	CASRDEGNTIYF	TGCGCCAGCAGAGACGAAGGAAACACCATATATTTT
15	TRBV19	-	-	TRBJ1-1	CASSRMVQGFGEAFF	TGTGCCAGTAGTAGGATGGTACAGGGATTTGGTGAAGCTTTCTTT
17	TRBV20-1	many	-	TRBJ2-3	CSAHGTGIGATTDTQYF	TGCAGTGCGCACGGGACTGGAATTGGGGCCACCACAGATACGCAGTATTTT